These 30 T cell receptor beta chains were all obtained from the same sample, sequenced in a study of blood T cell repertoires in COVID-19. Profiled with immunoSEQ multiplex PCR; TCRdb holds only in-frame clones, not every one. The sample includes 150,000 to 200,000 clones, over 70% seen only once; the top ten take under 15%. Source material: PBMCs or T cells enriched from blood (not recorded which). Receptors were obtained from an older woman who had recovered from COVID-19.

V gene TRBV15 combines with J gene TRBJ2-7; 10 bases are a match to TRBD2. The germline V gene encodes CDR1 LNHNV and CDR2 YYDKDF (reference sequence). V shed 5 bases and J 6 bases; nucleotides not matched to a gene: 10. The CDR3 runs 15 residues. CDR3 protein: CATSGTSTSGLEQYF. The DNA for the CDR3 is TGTGCCACCAGCGGTACTTCGACTAGCGGGCTCGAGCAGTACTTC.

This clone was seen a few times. The CDR3 nucleotides read TGTGCCAGCAGTGGAAACAGGGGGCAGGGCTACACCTTC. Protein sequence: CASSGNRGQGYTF. The V gene is TRBV7-2, the J gene TRBJ1-2; TRBD1 aligns across 9 bases. Germline V lookup: CDR1 SGHTA, CDR2 FQGNSA. CDR3 length: 13 residues. The V segment lost 6 bases and the J segment 8 bases; nucleotides outside the gene matches: 7.

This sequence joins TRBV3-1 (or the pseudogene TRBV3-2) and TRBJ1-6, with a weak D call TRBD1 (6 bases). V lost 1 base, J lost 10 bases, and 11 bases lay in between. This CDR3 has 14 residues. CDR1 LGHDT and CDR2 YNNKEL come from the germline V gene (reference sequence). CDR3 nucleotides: TGTGCCAGCAGCCAAGGGACAGTCTTATCACCCCTCCACTTT. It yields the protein CASSQGTVLSPLHF.

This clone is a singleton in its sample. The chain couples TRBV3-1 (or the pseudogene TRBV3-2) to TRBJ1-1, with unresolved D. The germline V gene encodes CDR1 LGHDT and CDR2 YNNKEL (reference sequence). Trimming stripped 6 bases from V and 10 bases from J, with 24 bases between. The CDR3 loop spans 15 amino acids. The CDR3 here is CASRLRIKGRSRAFF. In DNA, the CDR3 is TGTGCCAGCAGGCTAAGGATCAAAGGGAGGTCTCGAGCTTTCTTT.

For the CDR3, the DNA is TGTGCCAGCAGCCAGCCGGGGCCAGGGGGAAATCAGCCCCAGCATTTT. Residues: CASSQPGPGGNQPQHF. The V gene is TRBV28, the J gene TRBJ1-5; 7 bases are shared with TRBD1. The CDR3 loop spans 16 amino acids. Losses at the gene ends were 6 bases for V and 4 bases for J; bases not matched to a gene: 12. Germline-derived CDR1 and CDR2 are MDHEN and SYDVKM.

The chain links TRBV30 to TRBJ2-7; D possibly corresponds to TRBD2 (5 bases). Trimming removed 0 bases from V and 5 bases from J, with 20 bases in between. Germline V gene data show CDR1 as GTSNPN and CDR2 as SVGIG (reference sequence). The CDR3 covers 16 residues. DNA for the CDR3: TGTGCCTGGAGTGTAAGTCTAAGGGCGCGGGCCCACGAGCAGTACTTC. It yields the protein CAWSVSLRARAHEQYF.

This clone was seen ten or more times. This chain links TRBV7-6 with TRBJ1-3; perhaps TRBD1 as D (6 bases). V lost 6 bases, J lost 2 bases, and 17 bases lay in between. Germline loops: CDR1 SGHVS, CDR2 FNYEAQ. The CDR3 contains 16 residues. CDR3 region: CASRRSTGTTGNTIYF. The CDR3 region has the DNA TGTGCCAGCAGAAGGAGCACCGGGACAACTGGAAACACCATATATTTT.

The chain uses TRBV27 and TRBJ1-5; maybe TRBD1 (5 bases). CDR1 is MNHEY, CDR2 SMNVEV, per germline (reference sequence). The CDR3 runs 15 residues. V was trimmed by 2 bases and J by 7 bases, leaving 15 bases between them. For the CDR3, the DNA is TGTGCCAGCAGTTTAACCCCGGGGGGGACGCAGCCCCAGCATTTT. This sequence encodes CASSLTPGGTQPQHF.

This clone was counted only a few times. The CDR3 bases are TGTGCCAGCAGCCCACAGGGGGCCAGTGAAGCTTTCTTT. As protein: CASSPQGASEAFF. The chain is built from TRBV7-2 and TRBJ1-1; 9 nucleotides agree with TRBD1. This CDR3 has 13 amino acids. The V and J ends lost 5 bases and 7 bases, in that order; junction bases with no gene match: 5. Germline V gives CDR1 SGHTA, CDR2 FQGNSA. Filled out from reference TRBV7-2 and TRBJ1-1, the complete variable domain reads GAGVSQSPSNKVTEKGKDVELRCDPISGHTALYWYRQSLGQGLEFLIYFQGNSAPDKSGLPSDRFSAERTGGSVSTLTIQRTQQEDSAVYLCASSPQGASEAFFGQGTRLTVV.

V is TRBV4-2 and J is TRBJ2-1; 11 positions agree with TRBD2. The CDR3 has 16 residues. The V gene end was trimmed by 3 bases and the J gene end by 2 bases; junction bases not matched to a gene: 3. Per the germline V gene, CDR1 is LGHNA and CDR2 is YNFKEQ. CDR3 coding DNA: TGTGCCAGCAGCCAGGTAGCGGGAGGGGCCTACAATGAGCAGTTCTTC. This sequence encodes CASSQVAGGAYNEQFF.

In DNA, the CDR3 is TGTGCCAGCAGTTATGATCCGGACAATGAGCAGTTCTTC. It encodes CASSYDPDNEQFF. The V gene is TRBV6-5, the J gene TRBJ2-1; D remains unclear. The germline CDR1 and CDR2 sequences are MNHEY and SVGAGI. This CDR3 has 13 residues. The ends were cut back, 3 bases at V and 5 bases at J, with 8 bases in the middle.

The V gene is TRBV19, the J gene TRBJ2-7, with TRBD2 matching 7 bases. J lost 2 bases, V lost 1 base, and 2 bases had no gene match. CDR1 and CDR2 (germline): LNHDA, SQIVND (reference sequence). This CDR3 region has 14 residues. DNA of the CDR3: TGTGCCAGTAGTATAGGGGGGGGAGCCTACGAGCAGTACTTC. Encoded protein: CASSIGGGAYEQYF.

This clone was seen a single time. CDR3 coding DNA: TGTGCCAGCAACCTTAACAGGTTAAGAACCTACGAGCAGTACTTC. It encodes CASNLNRLRTYEQYF. This chain links TRBV5-6 with TRBJ2-5; tentatively, D is TRBD1 (5 bases). The end of the DNA is better explained by TRBJ2-7, so the J call may be wrong. The length of the CDR3 is 15 residues. From germline, CDR1 is SGHDT and CDR2 YYEEEE.

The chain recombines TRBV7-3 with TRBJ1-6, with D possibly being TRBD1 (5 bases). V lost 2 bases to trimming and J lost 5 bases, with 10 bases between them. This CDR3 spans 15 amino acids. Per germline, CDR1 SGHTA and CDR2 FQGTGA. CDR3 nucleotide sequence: TGTGCCAGCAGCTTAGTGGGGCAGAATAATTCACCCCTCCACTTT. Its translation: CASSLVGQNNSPLHF.

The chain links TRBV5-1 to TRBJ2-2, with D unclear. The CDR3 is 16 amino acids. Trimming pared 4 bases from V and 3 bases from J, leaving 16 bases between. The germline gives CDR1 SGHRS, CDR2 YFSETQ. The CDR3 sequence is CASSPPARRDTGELFF. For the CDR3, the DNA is TGCGCCAGCAGCCCCCCAGCCCGGAGAGACACCGGGGAGCTGTTTTTT.

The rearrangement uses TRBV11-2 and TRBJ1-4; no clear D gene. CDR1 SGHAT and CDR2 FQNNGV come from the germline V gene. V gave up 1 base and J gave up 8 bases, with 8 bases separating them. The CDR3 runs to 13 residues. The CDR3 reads CASSLGGREKLFF. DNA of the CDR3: TGTGCCAGCAGCTTAGGTGGGCGCGAAAAACTGTTTTTT.

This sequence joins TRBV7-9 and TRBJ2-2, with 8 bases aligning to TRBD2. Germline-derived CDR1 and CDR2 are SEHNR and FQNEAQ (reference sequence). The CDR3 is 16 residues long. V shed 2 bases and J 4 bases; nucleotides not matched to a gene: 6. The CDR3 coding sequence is TGTGCCAGCAGCTTATCCGGGGGGGGAAGCACCGGGGAGCTGTTTTTT. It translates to CASSLSGGGSTGELFF.

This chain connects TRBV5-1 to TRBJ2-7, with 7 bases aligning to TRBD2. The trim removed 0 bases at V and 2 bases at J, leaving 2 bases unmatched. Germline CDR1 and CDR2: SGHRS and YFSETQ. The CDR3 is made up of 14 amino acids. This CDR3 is CASSLVSGPYEQYF. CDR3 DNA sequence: TGCGCCAGCAGCTTGGTTAGCGGGCCCTACGAGCAGTACTTC.

DNA of the CDR3: TGTGCCAGCAGCTTGGACATTAACAATGAGCAGTTCTTC. Encoded protein: CASSLDINNEQFF. The chain couples TRBV7-3 to TRBJ2-1; TRBD1 is a possible D gene (5 bases). Per germline, CDR1 SGHTA and CDR2 FQGTGA. This CDR3 spans 13 amino acids. V lost 3 bases to trimming and J lost 5 bases, with 8 bases between them. Using reference TRBV7-3 and TRBJ2-1 for the parts outside the CDR3, the full variable domain is GAGVSQTPSNKVTEKGKYVELRCDPISGHTALYWYRQSLGQGPEFLIYFQGTGAADDSGLPNDRFFAVRPEGSVSTLKIQRTERGDSAVYLCASSLDINNEQFFGPGTRLTVL.

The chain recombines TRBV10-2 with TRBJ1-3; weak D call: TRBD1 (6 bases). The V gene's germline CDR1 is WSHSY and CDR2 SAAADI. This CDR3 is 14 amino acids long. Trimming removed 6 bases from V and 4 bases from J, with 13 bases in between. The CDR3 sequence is CASRTTGPGNTIYF. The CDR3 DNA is TGCGCCAGCAGGACGACAGGTCCGGGAAACACCATATATTTT.

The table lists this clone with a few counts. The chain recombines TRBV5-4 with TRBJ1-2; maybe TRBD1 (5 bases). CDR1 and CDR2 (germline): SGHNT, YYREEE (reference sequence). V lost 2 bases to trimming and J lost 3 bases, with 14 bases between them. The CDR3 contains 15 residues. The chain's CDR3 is CASSFGGEGYYGYTF. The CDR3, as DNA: TGTGCCAGCAGCTTTGGAGGGGAAGGTTACTATGGCTACACCTTC.

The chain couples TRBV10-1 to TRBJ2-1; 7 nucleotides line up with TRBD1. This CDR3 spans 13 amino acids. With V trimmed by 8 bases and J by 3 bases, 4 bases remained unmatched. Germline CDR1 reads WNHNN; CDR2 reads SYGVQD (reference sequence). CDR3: CASSGGHYNEQFF. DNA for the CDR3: TGCGCCAGCTCAGGGGGTCACTACAATGAGCAGTTCTTC.

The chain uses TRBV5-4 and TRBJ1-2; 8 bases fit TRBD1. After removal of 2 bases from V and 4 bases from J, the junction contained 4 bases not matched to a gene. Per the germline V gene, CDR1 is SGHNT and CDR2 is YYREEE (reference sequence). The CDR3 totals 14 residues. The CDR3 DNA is TGTGCCAGCAGCTTATCGGACAGGGCCTATGGCTACACCTTC. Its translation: CASSLSDRAYGYTF.

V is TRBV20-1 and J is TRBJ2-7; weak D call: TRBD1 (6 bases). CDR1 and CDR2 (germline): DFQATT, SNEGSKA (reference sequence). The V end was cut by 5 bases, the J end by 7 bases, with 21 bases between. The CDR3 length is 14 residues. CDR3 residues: CSARDPGQTSEQYF. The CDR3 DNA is TGCAGTGCTCGTGATCCGGGACAAACTAGTGAGCAGTACTTC.

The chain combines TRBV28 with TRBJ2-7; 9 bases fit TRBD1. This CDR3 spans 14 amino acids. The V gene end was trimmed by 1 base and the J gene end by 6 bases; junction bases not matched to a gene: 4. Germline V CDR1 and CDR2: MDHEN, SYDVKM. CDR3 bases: TGTGCCAGCAGTTTATTGGGACAGGGCTCCGAGCAGTACTTC. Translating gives CASSLLGQGSEQYF.

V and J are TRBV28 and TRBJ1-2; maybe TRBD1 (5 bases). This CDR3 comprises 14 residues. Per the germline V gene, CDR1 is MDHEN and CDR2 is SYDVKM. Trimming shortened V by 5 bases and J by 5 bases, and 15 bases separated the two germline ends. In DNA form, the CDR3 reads TGTGCCAGCAGTCCCGGGGACGCGGGGTATGGCTACACCTTC. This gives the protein CASSPGDAGYGYTF.

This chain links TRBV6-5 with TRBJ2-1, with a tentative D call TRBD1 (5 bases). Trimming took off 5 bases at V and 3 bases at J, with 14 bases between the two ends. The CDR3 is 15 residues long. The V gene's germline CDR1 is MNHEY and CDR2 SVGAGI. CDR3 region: CASSLQVRDYNEQFF. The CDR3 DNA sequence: TGTGCCAGCAGTCTCCAGGTCAGGGACTACAATGAGCAGTTCTTC.

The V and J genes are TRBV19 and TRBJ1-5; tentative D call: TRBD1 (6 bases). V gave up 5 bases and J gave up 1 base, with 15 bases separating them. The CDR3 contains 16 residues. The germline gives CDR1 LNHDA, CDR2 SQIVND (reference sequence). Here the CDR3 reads CASSEVLQGSNQPQHF. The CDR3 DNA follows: TGTGCCAGTAGTGAAGTACTCCAGGGGAGCAATCAGCCCCAGCATTTT.

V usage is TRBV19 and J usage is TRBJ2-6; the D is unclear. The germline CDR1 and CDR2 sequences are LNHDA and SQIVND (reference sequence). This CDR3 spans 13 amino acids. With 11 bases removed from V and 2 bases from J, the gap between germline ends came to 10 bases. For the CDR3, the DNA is TGTGCCTCCTGCACGGCTGGGGCCAACGTCCTGACTTTC. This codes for CASCTAGANVLTF.

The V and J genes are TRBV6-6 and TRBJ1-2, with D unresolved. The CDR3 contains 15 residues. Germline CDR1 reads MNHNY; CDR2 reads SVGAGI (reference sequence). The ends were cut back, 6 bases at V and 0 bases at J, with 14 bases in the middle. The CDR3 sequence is CASSRRQSTNYGYTF. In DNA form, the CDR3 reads TGTGCCAGCAGCCGCCGACAAAGTACTAACTATGGCTACACCTTC.